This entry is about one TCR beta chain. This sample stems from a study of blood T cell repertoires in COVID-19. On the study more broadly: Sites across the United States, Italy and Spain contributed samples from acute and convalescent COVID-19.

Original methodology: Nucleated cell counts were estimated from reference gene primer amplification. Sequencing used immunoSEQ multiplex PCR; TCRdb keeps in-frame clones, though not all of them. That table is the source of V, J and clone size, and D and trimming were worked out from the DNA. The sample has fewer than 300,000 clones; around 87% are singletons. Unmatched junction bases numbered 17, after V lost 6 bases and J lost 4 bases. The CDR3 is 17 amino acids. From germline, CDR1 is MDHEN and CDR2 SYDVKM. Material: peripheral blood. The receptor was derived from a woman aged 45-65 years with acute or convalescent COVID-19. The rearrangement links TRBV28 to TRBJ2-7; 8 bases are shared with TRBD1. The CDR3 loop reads CASRDRVFRRIGYEQYF. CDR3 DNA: TGTGCCAGCAGGGACAGGGTTTTTCGGAGGATTGGTTACGAGCAGTACTTC.